Below, 17 T cell receptor beta chains from the same sample are listed, as sequenced in a study of blood T cells in healthy people across ages. The use of a sample-barcoded 5' primer and a J-beta primer mix characterized a second PCR of about 7 to 12 cycles. MiXCR, run by TCRdb on the 5' RACE reads, gives a single entry per CDR3 protein. The table lists 650,000 to 1,000,000 distinct CDR3 sequences, roughly 34% of them singletons. Sequencing was performed on blood. Receptors were obtained from a young man in good health.

The chain joins TRBV2 to TRBJ2-4; D possibly corresponds to TRBD2 (6 bases). The CDR3 sequence is 15 residues long. V gave up 6 bases and J gave up 5 bases, with 17 bases separating them. Germline-derived CDR1 and CDR2 are SNHLY and FYNNEI. The CDR3 loop is CASRDYVNPQNIQYF. The CDR3 nucleotides are TGTGCCAGCAGGGACTACGTTAATCCCCAAAACATTCAGTACTTC.

This clonotype was detected only once. A clone one base away is much larger, so this may be a read error. This chain joins TRBV20-1 and TRBJ1-1; the D is unclear. The germline CDR1 and CDR2 sequences are DFQATT and SNEGSKA (reference sequence). This CDR3 contains 14 residues. Trimming took 5 bases from V and 7 from J, leaving 20 bases between them. CDR3 loop: CSAGKTNFGHEAFF. The CDR3 coding sequence is TGCAGTGCTGGGAAAACAAATTTCGGCCATGAAGCTTTCTTT.

V usage is TRBV9 and J usage is TRBJ2-1; perhaps TRBD1 as D (5 bases). Germline V lookup: CDR1 SGDLS, CDR2 YYNGEE. V shed 3 bases and J shed 0 bases, with 7 bases lying between them. This CDR3 region has 14 residues. The chain's CDR3 is CASSADSSYNEQFF. CDR3 nucleotides: TGTGCCAGCAGCGCCGACAGCTCCTACAATGAGCAGTTCTTC.

This clonotype was seen a handful of times. V usage is TRBV6-6 and J usage is TRBJ2-1, with 8 bases aligning to TRBD2. The CDR3 has 17 residues. Germline CDR1 and CDR2: MNHNY and SVGAGI (reference sequence). The junction had 15 bases not matched to a gene; V was cut back by 5 bases and J by 6 bases. CDR3 DNA sequence: TGTGCCAGCAGTCCTAGGGCGGGTAGCGGGGAAACCAATGAGCAGTTCTTC. The encoded protein is CASSPRAGSGETNEQFF.

About this clonotype: A much larger clone differs by one base, so this may be a read error. The chain is built from TRBV20-1 and TRBJ2-4, with D maybe TRBD1 (6 bases). V gave up 6 bases and J gave up 13 bases, with 19 bases separating them. The CDR3 spans 12 residues. Germline-derived CDR1 and CDR2 are DFQATT and SNEGSKA (reference sequence). The chain's CDR3 is CSAQGKDGEQYF. The CDR3 DNA is TGCAGTGCCCAGGGGAAGGACGGTGAGCAGTACTTC.

The chain carries TRBV20-1 and TRBJ2-7; perhaps TRBD2 as D (5 bases). V lost 3 bases and J 2 bases, leaving 11 bases between the germline ends. CDR3 length: 13 residues. CDR1 and CDR2 (germline): DFQATT, SNEGSKA (reference sequence). In nucleotides, the CDR3 is TGCAGTGCTAGGGAGGTTGACACCTACGAGCAGTACTTC. Its protein is CSAREVDTYEQYF.

The rearrangement joins TRBV20-1 to TRBJ2-7, with 12 bases fitting TRBD2. V lost 6 bases, J lost 1 base, and 10 bases stayed unmatched. Germline-derived CDR1 and CDR2 are DFQATT and SNEGSKA (reference sequence). The CDR3 is 16 residues long. This chain's CDR3 is CSATSTSGGHSYEQYF. CDR3 sequence (DNA): TGCAGTGCGACCTCAACTAGCGGGGGGCATTCCTACGAGCAGTACTTC.

This sequence joins TRBV25-1 and TRBJ1-5; D perhaps matches TRBD1 (5 bases). This CDR3 region has 15 residues. V lost 1 base to trimming and J lost 1 base, with 8 bases between them. CDR1 and CDR2 (germline): MGHDK, SYGVNS. The CDR3 reads CASSESGGSNQPQHF. The CDR3, as DNA: TGTGCCAGCAGTGAATCGGGGGGAAGCAATCAGCCCCAGCATTTT. The full variable domain, rest sourced from reference TRBV25-1 and TRBJ1-5, is EADIYQTPRYLVIGTGKKITLECSQTMGHDKMYWYQQDPGMELHLIHYSYGVNSTEKGDLSSESTVSRIRTEHFPLTLESARPSHTSQYLCASSESGGSNQPQHFGDGTRLSIL.

This chain uses TRBV5-5 with TRBJ2-3; weak D call: TRBD1 (6 bases). The CDR3 loop spans 13 amino acids. V dropped 6 bases and J dropped 3 bases, with 11 bases sitting between them. Germline lookup yields CDR1 SGHKS and CDR2 YYEKEE (reference sequence). The CDR3 nucleotides are TGTGCCAGCACCACAACAGGGACAGATACGCAGTATTTT. Protein product: CASTTTGTDTQYF. Together with reference TRBV5-5 and TRBJ2-3, the CDR3 gives the full variable domain: DAGVTQSPTHLIKTRGQQVTLRCSPISGHKSVSWYQQVLGQGPQFIFQYYEKEERGRGNFPDRFSARQFPNYSSELNVNALLLGDSALYLCASTTTGTDTQYFGPGTRLTVL.

This chain links TRBV6-5 with TRBJ2-7; weak D call: TRBD1 (6 bases). Between the trimmed V and J ends, which lost 4 bases and 2 bases, there was a span of 12 bases. The CDR3 sequence is 14 residues long. Germline V gives CDR1 MNHEY, CDR2 SVGAGI. The CDR3: CASSFSGHTYEQYF. Here the CDR3 DNA reads TGTGCCAGCAGTTTCTCGGGACATACCTACGAGCAGTACTTC.

This chain uses TRBV15 with TRBJ1-5; D remains unclear. Trimming removed 2 bases at V and 8 bases at J, with 7 bases between. The germline V gene encodes CDR1 LNHNV and CDR2 YYDKDF (reference sequence). The CDR3 length is 12 residues. This CDR3 is CATSRPQEPQHF. Written as DNA, the CDR3 is TGTGCCACCAGCAGACCCCAGGAGCCCCAGCATTTT.

The V call is TRBV7-2, the J call TRBJ2-5; TRBD1 might be the D (6 bases). The CDR3 loop spans 13 amino acids. Germline V gives CDR1 SGHTA, CDR2 FQGNSA. Trimming took off 5 bases at V and 7 bases at J, with 14 bases between the two ends. The CDR3 DNA reads TGTGCCAGCAGCGGGGAGCTACAGGGGACCCAGTACTTC. As protein: CASSGELQGTQYF.

This chain uses TRBV13 with TRBJ2-1, with D perhaps assigned TRBD1 or TRBD2 (7 bases each). CDR1 and CDR2 from the germline V gene are PRHDT and FYEKMQ (reference sequence). The CDR3 sequence is 12 residues long. With 2 bases removed from V and 12 bases from J, the gap between germline ends came to 11 bases. CDR3 DNA sequence: TGTGCCAGCAGCTTAAGCAGGGGGGGGCAGTTCTTC. It yields the protein CASSLSRGGQFF.

The V call is TRBV2, the J call TRBJ2-7; maybe TRBD1 (6 bases). The germline V gene encodes CDR1 SNHLY and CDR2 FYNNEI. There are 14 residues in the CDR3. Between the trimmed V and J ends, which lost 6 bases and 0 bases, there was a span of 12 bases. The CDR3 DNA sequence: TGTGCCAGCAGGGGGGACATGCACTCCTACGAGCAGTACTTC. Residues: CASRGDMHSYEQYF.

This clonotype was detected a few times. In DNA, the CDR3 is TGTGCCAGCAGTTACTCGTTAAGGGATACACCCTATGGCTACACCTTC. This sequence encodes CASSYSLRDTPYGYTF. The chain links TRBV6-5 to TRBJ1-2, with no clear D. The CDR3 runs 16 residues. Germline-derived CDR1 and CDR2 are MNHEY and SVGAGI. The V and J ends lost 0 bases and 4 bases respectively, with 15 bases between them.

This clonotype was recorded at least ten times. CDR3 bases: TGCAGTGCTAGCGAAGGTGGGAATAGGAATGAGCAGTTCTTC. Amino acids: CSASEGGNRNEQFF. The J gene is TRBJ2-1, the V gene TRBV20-1; no firm D call. This CDR3 is built from 14 residues. Deletions cut 3 bases from V and 7 bases from J, with 16 bases between. Looked up from germline, CDR1 is DFQATT and CDR2 is SNEGSKA (reference sequence).

The chain joins TRBV7-2 to TRBJ1-5, with 9 bases identical to TRBD1. The CDR3 consists of 16 residues. Germline trimming cut 1 base from V and 7 bases from J; bases unmatched to any gene: 8. Germline values: CDR1 SGHTA, CDR2 FQGNSA. In nucleotides, the CDR3 is TGTGCCAGCAGCTTAGGCCGGGGACAGGGCCGGCAGCCCCAGCATTTT. Translated: CASSLGRGQGRQPQHF. Together with reference TRBV7-2 and TRBJ1-5, the CDR3 gives the full variable domain: GAGVSQSPSNKVTEKGKDVELRCDPISGHTALYWYRQSLGQGLEFLIYFQGNSAPDKSGLPSDRFSAERTGGSVSTLTIQRTQQEDSAVYLCASSLGRGQGRQPQHFGDGTRLSIL.